A selection of T cell receptor beta chains follows, all from one sample in a study of T-cell reconstitution after alpha-beta-depleted transplantation in children. TCRdb redid the calling of the PCR reads with MiXCR, one entry per CDR3 protein. The table includes about 400,000 distinct CDR3 sequences, roughly 22% detected once. Here the sequenced sample was PBMCs from the stem cell graft donor, taken from the stem cell graft. These receptors were collected from a human donor who donated a stem cell graft to a child with acute myeloid leukemia. CDR3s leave out the opening cysteine and the closing phenylalanine or tryptophan.

V	J	CDR3
TRBV12-3/TRBV12-4	TRBJ2-1	ASSYRDGAYNEQF
TRBV12-3/TRBV12-4	TRBJ2-3	ASSSQTGAVDTQY
TRBV24-1	TRBJ2-1	ATSGSRTSGNNEQF
TRBV29-1	TRBJ2-7	SVGQRSYEQY
TRBV19	TRBJ2-7	ASQPGTNSYEQY
TRBV20-1	TRBJ2-5	SARDRRYQETQY
TRBV29-1	TRBJ2-7	SVAQREWSEQY
TRBV29-1	TRBJ2-7	SVERDRGHEQY
TRBV20-1	TRBJ2-1	SARVRVNNEQF
TRBV13	TRBJ2-1	ASSTSGRADEQF
TRBV12-3/TRBV12-4	TRBJ1-1	ASRRPGTTMNTEAF
TRBV4-3	TRBJ1-4	ASSQGLGRGYEKLF
TRBV29-1	TRBJ1-4	SAAQGSTNEKLF
TRBV5-5	TRBJ2-1	ASGRDPILRWNEQF